This TCR beta chain came from a study of Ad26.COV2.S vaccination and SARS-CoV-2 variants. About the research overall: Donor got 5x10^10 or 1x10^11 viral particles of Ad26.COV2.S.

Sequencing was performed with immunoSEQ multiplex PCR; in TCRdb, only in-frame clones are kept and a portion is missing. Among a few hundred thousand clones listed, approximately 89% were seen once. As regards this clone: Its antigen is as yet unknown.

The CDR3 is 15 amino acids. V lost 4 bases to trimming and J lost 1 base, with 13 bases between them. The germline CDR1 and CDR2 sequences are LNHNV and YYDKDF (reference sequence). Treatment denoted: approximately 18 received Ad26.COV2.S at low or high dose, single or two shots; about 5 received placebo; per-sample allocation not given. On day 63 after the first injection, vaccine and placebo recipients gave samples. A Boston adult aged 18-55 years was the donor. An Ad26 vector expressing Wuhan-strain SARS-CoV-2 spike constituted the vaccine. General observations from the study: Overall T cell responses may have been underestimated by the analyses of TCR breadth and depth.

The source of this sequence is a person between 18 and 65 years old who received the Ad26.COV2.S COVID-19 vaccine or a placebo. The sequencing used peripheral blood, collected in a trial of Ad26.COV2.S vaccine versus placebo. This chain links TRBV15 with TRBJ1-1, with TRBD1 as a possible D gene (6 bases). CDR3 bases: TGTGCCACCAGCACGACCAGGGGATCGAACACTGAAGCTTTCTTT. This codes for CATSTTRGSNTEAFF.